These 30 T cell receptor beta chains were sequenced from one sample in a study of regulatory T cells in long-lasting Graves disease. Time point described: persistent/refractory GD, antithyroid drugs over 5 years with positive TRAb. Researchers made the TCR library from RNA that was extracted from PBMCs. TCR beta libraries were built with iRepertoire HTBI primers and Arm-PCR of CDR3 regions. TCRdb independently ran MiXCR on the multiplex PCR reads; one entry per CDR3 protein. The sample consists of some 420,000 distinct CDR3 sequences, 22% of them appearing once. The material was peripheral blood mononuclear cells (PBMCs), obtained when the disease was refractory, from a patient treated with antithyroid drugs. The receptors shown here come from a female donor with Graves disease.

Only a few counts were recorded for this clonotype. The V and J genes are TRBV15 and TRBJ2-5, with D hard to call. CDR3 length equals 14 residues. CDR1 LNHNV and CDR2 YYDKDF come from the germline V gene (reference sequence). Trimming removed 0 bases from V and 2 bases from J, with 7 bases in between. The CDR3 spells CATSREGGQETQYF. In nucleotides, the CDR3 is TGTGCCACCAGCAGAGAGGGCGGTCAAGAGACCCAGTACTTC.

This clonotype was counted between two and nine times. The chain uses TRBV14 and TRBJ1-2; D is uncertain. Germline assignment: CDR1 SGHDN and CDR2 FVKESK. This CDR3 is 16 amino acids long. V was shortened by 1 base and J by 1 base, with 13 bases between the two germline ends. This CDR3 reads CASSQGSPGFNYGYTF. The DNA of the CDR3 is TGTGCCAGCAGCCAAGGGTCACCGGGATTTAACTATGGCTACACCTTC. The variable domain in full, completed from reference TRBV14 and TRBJ1-2, reads EAGVTQFPSHSVIEKGQTVTLRCDPISGHDNLYWYRRVMGKEIKFLLHFVKESKQDESGMPNNRFLAERTGGTYSTLKVQPAELEDSGVYFCASSQGSPGFNYGYTFGSGTRLTVV.

This clonotype was recorded at least ten times. V and J are TRBV2 and TRBJ2-5; no clear D. With 7 bases removed from V and 5 bases from J, the gap between germline ends came to 8 bases. The length of the CDR3 is 11 residues. CDR1 is SNHLY and CDR2 is FYNNEI in the germline V gene. The CDR3 reads CASKRVETQYF. The CDR3 DNA sequence: TGTGCCAGCAAAAGGGTGGAGACCCAGTACTTC. The full variable domain, rest sourced from reference TRBV2 and TRBJ2-5, is EPEVTQTPSHQVTQMGQEVILRCVPISNHLYFYWYRQILGQKVEFLVSFYNNEISEKSEIFDDQFSVERPDGSNFTLKIRSTKLEDSAMYFCASKRVETQYFGPGTRLLVL.

In its sample, this clonotype was seen many times. This chain links TRBV12-3 or TRBV12-4 with TRBJ2-4; 8 bases agree with TRBD1. The CDR3 has 14 residues. Trimming removed 7 bases from V and 5 bases from J; junction bases left unmatched: 7. The CDR3 DNA reads as TGTGCCAGCACCAGAGCAGGGGGCCAAAACATTCAGTACTTC. Translated: CASTRAGGQNIQYF.

Many counts were recorded for this clonotype. This sequence joins TRBV12-3 or TRBV12-4 and TRBJ2-7, with D hard to call. CDR3 length: 13 residues. V was shortened by 3 bases and J by 1 base, with 7 bases between the two germline ends. This CDR3 is CASSFDLSYEQYF. The CDR3, as DNA: TGTGCCAGCAGTTTCGACCTTTCCTACGAGCAGTACTTC.

The chain carries TRBV2 and TRBJ2-3, with TRBD2 matching 12 bases. Germline assignment: CDR1 SNHLY and CDR2 FYNNEI. The CDR3 sequence is 16 residues long. J gave up 2 bases and V 6 bases, and 6 bases lay outside the gene matches. CDR3 sequence (DNA): TGTGCCAGCAGGGGAGGACTAGCGGGGCTCACAGATACGCAGTATTTT. Its translation is CASRGGLAGLTDTQYF.

This clonotype came up many times. The J gene is TRBJ2-2, the V gene TRBV6-2 or TRBV6-3; D unclear. Trimming took 3 bases from V and 3 from J, leaving 8 bases between them. Germline values: CDR1 MNHEY, CDR2 SVGEGT. The CDR3 extends over 14 amino acids. This CDR3 is CASSYKQYTGELFF. In DNA form, the CDR3 reads TGTGCCAGCAGTTATAAACAGTACACCGGGGAGCTGTTTTTT.

The chain employs TRBV5-4 and TRBJ1-1, with D perhaps matching TRBD1 (5 bases). The CDR3 loop spans 13 amino acids. Trimming stripped 6 bases from V and 5 bases from J, with 14 bases between. Germline V CDR1 and CDR2: SGHNT, YYREEE (reference sequence). This CDR3 is CASTLDGGTEAFF. The CDR3 DNA reads as TGTGCCAGCACCCTTGACGGGGGAACTGAAGCTTTCTTT.

A few counts support this clonotype. The rearrangement links TRBV20-1 to TRBJ2-7; 10 bases are shared with TRBD2. Trimming cost V 4 bases and J 7 bases; bases outside gene matches: 7. This CDR3 contains 13 residues. Germline V gene sequence: CDR1 DFQATT, CDR2 SNEGSKA (reference sequence). In nucleotides, the CDR3 is TGCAGTGCTAAGCGGGAGGGCCTGGGGGAGCAGTACTTC. Encoded protein: CSAKREGLGEQYF.

This clonotype occurred many times. The V and J genes are TRBV2 and TRBJ2-5, with TRBD1 identical over 9 bases. CDR1 and CDR2 (germline): SNHLY, FYNNEI. Trimming cost V 7 bases and J 4 bases; bases outside gene matches: 7. The CDR3 runs to 14 residues. The CDR3 region has the DNA TGTGCCAGCAAGCCGGACAGGGGTGGAGAGACCCAGTACTTC. Translation gives CASKPDRGGETQYF.

The chain employs TRBV20-1 and TRBJ2-4, with 10 bases lining up with TRBD2. The junction had 11 bases not matched to a gene; V was cut back by 1 base and J by 2 bases. The CDR3 is made up of 18 amino acids. Germline CDR1 and CDR2: DFQATT and SNEGSKA (reference sequence). The CDR3 is CSARGRLAGGETKNIQYF. For the CDR3, the DNA is TGCAGTGCTAGAGGGCGATTAGCGGGGGGCGAAACCAAAAACATTCAGTACTTC.

This clonotype was found a few times. This chain joins TRBV7-9 and TRBJ1-1; TRBD1 aligns across 8 bases. The trim removed 6 bases at V and 6 bases at J, leaving 9 bases unmatched. CDR1 is SEHNR and CDR2 is FQNEAQ in the germline V gene (reference sequence). This CDR3 is built from 14 residues. CDR3 protein: CASRSTGEYSEAFF. In DNA form, the CDR3 reads TGTGCCAGCAGGTCGACAGGGGAATACTCTGAAGCTTTCTTT.

This clonotype was seen ten or more times. The rearrangement uses TRBV15 and TRBJ2-4; D is uncertain. The CDR3 is 16 residues long. V dropped 4 bases and J dropped 1 base, with 14 bases sitting between them. From germline, CDR1 is LNHNV and CDR2 YYDKDF (reference sequence). The CDR3 loop is CATSNPIRVAKNIQYF. The CDR3 region has the DNA TGTGCCACCAGCAATCCGATTAGGGTGGCCAAAAACATTCAGTACTTC.

The chain is built from TRBV20-1 and TRBJ2-2; 7 nucleotides match TRBD1. The CDR3 loop spans 14 amino acids. After removal of 2 bases from V and 4 bases from J, the junction contained 4 bases not matched to a gene. From germline, CDR1 is DFQATT and CDR2 SNEGSKA (reference sequence). The DNA of the CDR3 is TGCAGTGCTAGAAACACAGGGGCCACCGGGGAGCTGTTTTTT. Amino acids: CSARNTGATGELFF.

V usage is TRBV6-5 and J usage is TRBJ1-2; 8 nucleotides align to TRBD1. V was clipped by 3 bases and J by 6 bases; unmatched bases: 12. The V gene's germline CDR1 is MNHEY and CDR2 SVGAGI. The CDR3 is 16 amino acids. This CDR3 is CASSYSTGGSMDGYTF. The CDR3 region has the DNA TGTGCCAGCAGTTATTCTACAGGGGGAAGTATGGATGGCTACACCTTC.

Ten or more counts support this clonotype. The chain carries TRBV2 and TRBJ2-5; 9 bases are shared with TRBD2. J was trimmed by 0 bases and V by 2 bases; bases with no gene match: 10. CDR1 and CDR2 (germline): SNHLY, FYNNEI. The CDR3 has 18 amino acids. DNA for the CDR3: TGTGCCAGCAGTGAAAACGTCCCTAGCGGGGCCTACCAAGAGACCCAGTACTTC. Encoded protein: CASSENVPSGAYQETQYF.

J is TRBJ1-4 and V is TRBV5-1, with D unclear. Germline CDR1 SGHRS, CDR2 YFSETQ. The CDR3 runs to 17 residues. Deletions cut 0 bases from V and 0 bases from J, with 12 bases between. CDR3 nucleotides: TGCGCCAGCAGCTTGGTGGGCAGCGAATCAACTAATGAAAAACTGTTTTTT. It codes for CASSLVGSESTNEKLFF.

V and J are TRBV19 and TRBJ2-2; D not resolved. V lost 6 bases and J lost 5, with 13 bases in between. CDR1 is LNHDA and CDR2 is SQIVND in the germline V gene (reference sequence). CDR3 length equals 14 residues. CDR3 amino acids: CASRGLMRTGELFF. The CDR3 region has the DNA TGTGCCAGTAGAGGCCTGATGCGGACCGGGGAGCTGTTTTTT.

This chain uses TRBV25-1 with TRBJ1-1, with D maybe TRBD1 (6 bases). The CDR3 has 12 amino acids. CDR1 and CDR2 from the germline V gene are MGHDK and SYGVNS. The CDR3 spells CCEGGGSTEAFF. Here the CDR3 DNA reads TGTTGCGAGGGGGGTGGTAGCACTGAAGCTTTCTTT. The variable domain in full, with the rest retrieved from reference TRBV25-1 and TRBJ1-1, is EADIYQTPRYLVIGTGKKITLECSQTMGHDKMYWYQQDPGMELHLIHYSYGVNSTEKGDLSSESTVSRIRTEHFPLTLESARPSHTSQYLCCEGGGSTEAFFGQGTRLTVV.

This chain links TRBV7-9 with TRBJ1-1, with D unresolved. Germline assignment: CDR1 SEHNR and CDR2 FQNEAQ (reference sequence). Trimming left V 4 bases short and J 10 bases short, with 13 bases between. The CDR3 sequence is 12 residues long. CDR3 bases: TGTGCCAGCAGCTCGGGTGGTTTGGGAGCTTTCTTT. This sequence encodes CASSSGGLGAFF.

This clonotype was seen ten or more times. The chain is built from TRBV28 and TRBJ1-4; D call uncertain. Between the trimmed V and J ends, which lost 8 bases and 4 bases, there was a span of 11 bases. From germline, CDR1 is MDHEN and CDR2 SYDVKM. CDR3 length: 13 amino acids. The CDR3 loop reads CASYRRDNEKLFF. CDR3 in DNA: TGTGCCAGCTACCGACGCGATAATGAAAAACTGTTTTTT.

This clonotype was found a few times. The chain recombines TRBV12-5 with TRBJ1-1; maybe TRBD1 (5 bases). Deletions cut 1 base from V and 2 bases from J, with 11 bases between. This CDR3 spans 15 amino acids. Germline CDR1 LGHNT, CDR2 FRNRAP. CDR3 residues: CASGLGGNRNTEAFF. As DNA, the CDR3 is TGTGCTAGTGGTTTGGGGGGGAACAGAAACACTGAAGCTTTCTTT.

The genes are TRBV19 and TRBJ1-5; TRBD1 might be the D (6 bases). The CDR3 runs to 15 residues. V lost 4 bases and J lost 0, with 10 bases in between. Germline-derived CDR1 and CDR2 are LNHDA and SQIVND (reference sequence). CDR3 sequence reads: CASSSETGSNQPQHF. CDR3 sequence (DNA): TGTGCCAGTAGTAGCGAGACAGGTAGCAATCAGCCCCAGCATTTT.

The chain combines TRBV3-1 with TRBJ2-2; weak D call: TRBD1 (6 bases). Trimming stripped 5 bases from V and 7 bases from J, with 11 bases between. Germline values: CDR1 LGHDT, CDR2 YNNKEL (reference sequence). The CDR3 sequence is 13 residues long. This chain's CDR3 is CASSGTRLGELFF. The CDR3 region has the DNA TGTGCCAGCAGCGGGACACGTCTCGGGGAGCTGTTTTTT.

The sample holds many counts of this clonotype. The chain has TRBV28 and TRBJ1-2; D is perhaps TRBD1 (6 bases). The CDR3 loop spans 17 amino acids. CDR1 MDHEN and CDR2 SYDVKM come from the germline V gene. Deletions cut 1 base from V and 6 bases from J, with 21 bases between. CDR3 sequence (DNA): TGTGCCAGCAGTTTATTTTACGTTAGGGGGTCCTTACATGGCTACACCTTC. As protein: CASSLFYVRGSLHGYTF.

This clonotype was picked up many times. This chain connects TRBV28 to TRBJ2-3; D unresolved. Trimming stripped 3 bases from V and 2 bases from J, with 9 bases between. The CDR3 contains 14 residues. From germline, CDR1 is MDHEN and CDR2 SYDVKM. CDR3 DNA sequence: TGTGCCAGCAGTTTGGGGTTCTACACAGATACGCAGTATTTT. This encodes CASSLGFYTDTQYF.

Turning to this clonotype: Just one base apart from a much larger clone, this may be a read error. V is TRBV7-2 and J is TRBJ1-6; 10 bases match TRBD1. The CDR3 totals 15 residues. CDR1 SGHTA and CDR2 FQGNSA come from the germline V gene. CDR3 sequence (DNA): TGTGCCAGCAGCTTCCGACAGGGGGCGGATTCACCCCCCCACTTT. Protein product: CASSFRQGADSPPHF.

This clonotype was recorded many times. The chain uses TRBV7-9 and TRBJ2-7; D is uncertain. V lost 3 bases, J lost 3 bases, and 9 bases lay in between. The CDR3 is made up of 13 amino acids. CDR1 is SEHNR, CDR2 FQNEAQ, per germline (reference sequence). CDR3 nucleotides: TGTGCCAGCAGCTTTGACCCAGGCTACGAGCAGTACTTC. Translating it yields CASSFDPGYEQYF.

The V and J genes are TRBV12-3 or TRBV12-4 and TRBJ2-1, with D possibly being TRBD1 (5 bases). This CDR3 has 15 amino acids. V was trimmed by 4 bases and J by 9 bases, leaving 19 bases between them. CDR3 in amino acids: CASSWGGAGMGEQFF. CDR3 nucleotides: TGTGCCAGCAGTTGGGGTGGGGCAGGGATGGGTGAGCAGTTCTTC.

This clonotype was detected only once. The V call is TRBV20-1, the J call TRBJ1-5, with no clear D. Deletions cut 6 bases from V and 6 bases from J, with 18 bases between. CDR3 length: 14 amino acids. Germline values: CDR1 DFQATT, CDR2 SNEGSKA (reference sequence). As DNA, the CDR3 is TGCAGTGCCCCACCTAGGAGCTTCGGTCAGCCCCAGCATTTT. It is translated as CSAPPRSFGQPQHF.